Sequencing of this T cell receptor (beta chain) was carried out in a study of blood T cell repertoires in COVID-19. Study context: The United States, Italy and Spain provided the acute and convalescent COVID-19 samples. T cells, B-cell-depleted T cells, or PBMCs provided the cDNA or gDNA that served as material.

The V gene end was trimmed by 2 bases and the J gene end by 2 bases; junction bases not matched to a gene: 6. Per the germline V gene, CDR1 is KGHDR and CDR2 is SFDVKD. The CDR3 is made up of 16 amino acids. Original handling: It was from reference gene primer amplification that nucleated cell counts were estimated. Assay: immunoSEQ multiplex PCR; the TCRdb copy retains only in-frame clones and omits some. D and trimming were read from the DNA, whereas the V and J calls and clone size are those reported in that table. The sample shows under 85,000 clones, approximately 83% of them seen only once. V and J are TRBV24-1 and TRBJ2-3; 7 bases are a match to TRBD1. This clonotype was obtained from a human donor in a cohort sampled during active COVID-19. The specimen sequenced was peripheral blood. Written as DNA, the CDR3 is TGTGCCACCAGTGATTCAGGGGGACCCTCCACAGATACGCAGTATTTT. This gives the protein CATSDSGGPSTDTQYF.